This T cell receptor beta chain was profiled in a study of cytomegalovirus exposure and HLA in healthy donors. Concerning this clone itself: The target antigen is unknown.

PCR was performed using 60 Vbeta and 13 Jbeta primers. Repertoires were generated with immunoSEQ multiplex PCR, while TCRdb's copy carries only in-frame clones and drops some. The profile shows 150,000 to 200,000 clones, approximately 77% of them singletons. Regarding donors, all were healthy bone marrow donors. CDR1 SQVTM and CDR2 ANQGSEA come from the germline V gene. Between the trimmed V and J ends, which lost 7 bases and 7 bases, there was a span of 17 bases. CDR3 size: 12 residues. Findings and limits, study-wide: In presence/absence analyses, roughly uniform sequencing depth across donors was assumed. Indistinguishable V segments, including TRBV6-2 and TRBV6-3, were excluded.

Material: PBMCs. V and J are TRBV29-1 and TRBJ2-7, with a possible D match to TRBD2 (5 bases). The origin of this receptor is a male donor in good health and CMV-seropositive. In nucleotides, the CDR3 is TGCAGCGGAAGGGATGGATCGGGGGAGCAGTACTTC. It specifies CSGRDGSGEQYF.